These T cell receptor beta chains were read from a single sample in a study of cytomegalovirus exposure and HLA in healthy donors. Profiled with immunoSEQ multiplex PCR; TCRdb holds only in-frame clones, not every one. The specimen's table records roughly 30,000 clones. The specimen was PBMCs. These receptors came from a woman aged 40 to 55 in good health and CMV-seropositive. Each CDR3 is given with its conserved first and last residue.

j_call | v_call | cdr3_aa
TRBJ1-1 | TRBV27 | CASSPRLDFPEAFF
TRBJ2-1 | TRBV7-9 | CASSPGPLAAYNEQFF
TRBJ2-7 | TRBV5-1 | CASSLAGWAYEQYF
TRBJ1-2 | TRBV7-8 | CASSPRDNYGYTF
TRBJ1-1 | TRBV2 | CASSEHRNTEAFF
TRBJ1-4 | TRBV28 | CASSFRQRTNEKLFF
TRBJ2-7 | TRBV19 | CASSMEAGGRNNEQYF
TRBJ1-1 | TRBV6-6 | CASSYSSGGEAFF
TRBJ1-6 | TRBV6-5 | CASRPRQANSPLHF
TRBJ1-2 | TRBV10-3 | CAISTVNGQPPYGYTF
TRBJ2-5 | TRBV4-2 | CASSQDRSGSYLGETQYF
TRBJ2-7 | TRBV6-5 | CASRGVTGASYEQYF
. | TRBV27 | CASSPTPGTSFYEQYF
TRBJ2-3 | TRBV28 | CASSLTGAKDTQYF
TRBJ2-1 | TRBV5-1 | CASSGLAGGPGEQFF
TRBJ1-5 | TRBV6-1 | CASTPQGNQPQHF
TRBJ2-7 | TRBV5-1 | CASSLAGTARGGEQYF
TRBJ1-4 | TRBV30 | CAWSVQVEKLFF
TRBJ1-4 | TRBV6-5 | CASRMTGGYEKLFF
TRBJ2-5 | TRBV6-5 | CASSWHGTQYF
TRBJ2-2 | TRBV10-2 | CASSEPGLVAGELFF
TRBJ1-5 | TRBV7-9 | CASGHNSNQPQHF
TRBJ2-7 | TRBV6-5 | CASRPGTGSREQYF
TRBJ2-7 | TRBV9 | CASSRLAGILYEQYF
TRBJ2-6 | TRBV7-3 | CASKRTAGANVLTF
TRBJ1-4 | TRBV30 | CAWSVRGEKLFF
TRBJ1-1 | TRBV19 | CATYTQGVTEAFF
TRBJ2-2 | TRBV5-5 | CASSLGRGSGELFF
TRBJ2-7 | TRBV7-6 | CASSLHFVRQVVEQYF
TRBJ1-1 | TRBV12-5 | CASGLTLGQGKENTEAFF
TRBJ1-1 | TRBV18 | CASSPSMSRDTEAFF
TRBJ2-7 | TRBV6-1 | CASSVLRDKFFTYEQYF
TRBJ2-2 | TRBV5-1 | CASSFPQGSRPPGELFF
TRBJ1-1 | TRBV4-2 | CASSQVGEGNTEAFF
TRBJ1-3 | TRBV15 | CATSRGRTGEGNTIYF
TRBJ2-5 | TRBV6-1 | CASSEARGTQYF
TRBJ2-3 | TRBV6-6 | CASRPTGNTQYF
TRBJ1-1 | TRBV19 | CASSIVGGTEAFF
TRBJ2-1 | TRBV28 | CASIQQGTQFF
TRBJ2-7 | TRBV2 | CASSASGLGYEQYF
TRBJ2-5 | TRBV5-1 | CASSLMDTQETQYF
TRBJ1-1 | TRBV29-1 | CSGTDRNTEAFF
TRBJ1-2 | TRBV28 | CASSPVTGSGYGYTF
TRBJ1-3 | TRBV30 | CAARVSGNTIYF
TRBJ2-1 | TRBV7-9 | CASSPWTSGRAHEQFF
TRBJ2-5 | TRBV10-3 | CAISPTGVVETQYF
TRBJ1-1 | TRBV9 | CASSVAWGHTEAFF
TRBJ2-7 | TRBV28 | CASSFPHQGYEQYF
TRBJ1-1 | TRBV18 | CASSPPGGLNSRFF
TRBJ2-7 | TRBV27 | CASSPVPAGRFYEQYF
TRBJ2-3 | TRBV5-6 | CASSLLAGQVDTQYF
TRBJ2-3 | TRBV19 | CASWTGQGTDTQYF
TRBJ2-7 | TRBV5-4 | CASSLQDSLYEQYF